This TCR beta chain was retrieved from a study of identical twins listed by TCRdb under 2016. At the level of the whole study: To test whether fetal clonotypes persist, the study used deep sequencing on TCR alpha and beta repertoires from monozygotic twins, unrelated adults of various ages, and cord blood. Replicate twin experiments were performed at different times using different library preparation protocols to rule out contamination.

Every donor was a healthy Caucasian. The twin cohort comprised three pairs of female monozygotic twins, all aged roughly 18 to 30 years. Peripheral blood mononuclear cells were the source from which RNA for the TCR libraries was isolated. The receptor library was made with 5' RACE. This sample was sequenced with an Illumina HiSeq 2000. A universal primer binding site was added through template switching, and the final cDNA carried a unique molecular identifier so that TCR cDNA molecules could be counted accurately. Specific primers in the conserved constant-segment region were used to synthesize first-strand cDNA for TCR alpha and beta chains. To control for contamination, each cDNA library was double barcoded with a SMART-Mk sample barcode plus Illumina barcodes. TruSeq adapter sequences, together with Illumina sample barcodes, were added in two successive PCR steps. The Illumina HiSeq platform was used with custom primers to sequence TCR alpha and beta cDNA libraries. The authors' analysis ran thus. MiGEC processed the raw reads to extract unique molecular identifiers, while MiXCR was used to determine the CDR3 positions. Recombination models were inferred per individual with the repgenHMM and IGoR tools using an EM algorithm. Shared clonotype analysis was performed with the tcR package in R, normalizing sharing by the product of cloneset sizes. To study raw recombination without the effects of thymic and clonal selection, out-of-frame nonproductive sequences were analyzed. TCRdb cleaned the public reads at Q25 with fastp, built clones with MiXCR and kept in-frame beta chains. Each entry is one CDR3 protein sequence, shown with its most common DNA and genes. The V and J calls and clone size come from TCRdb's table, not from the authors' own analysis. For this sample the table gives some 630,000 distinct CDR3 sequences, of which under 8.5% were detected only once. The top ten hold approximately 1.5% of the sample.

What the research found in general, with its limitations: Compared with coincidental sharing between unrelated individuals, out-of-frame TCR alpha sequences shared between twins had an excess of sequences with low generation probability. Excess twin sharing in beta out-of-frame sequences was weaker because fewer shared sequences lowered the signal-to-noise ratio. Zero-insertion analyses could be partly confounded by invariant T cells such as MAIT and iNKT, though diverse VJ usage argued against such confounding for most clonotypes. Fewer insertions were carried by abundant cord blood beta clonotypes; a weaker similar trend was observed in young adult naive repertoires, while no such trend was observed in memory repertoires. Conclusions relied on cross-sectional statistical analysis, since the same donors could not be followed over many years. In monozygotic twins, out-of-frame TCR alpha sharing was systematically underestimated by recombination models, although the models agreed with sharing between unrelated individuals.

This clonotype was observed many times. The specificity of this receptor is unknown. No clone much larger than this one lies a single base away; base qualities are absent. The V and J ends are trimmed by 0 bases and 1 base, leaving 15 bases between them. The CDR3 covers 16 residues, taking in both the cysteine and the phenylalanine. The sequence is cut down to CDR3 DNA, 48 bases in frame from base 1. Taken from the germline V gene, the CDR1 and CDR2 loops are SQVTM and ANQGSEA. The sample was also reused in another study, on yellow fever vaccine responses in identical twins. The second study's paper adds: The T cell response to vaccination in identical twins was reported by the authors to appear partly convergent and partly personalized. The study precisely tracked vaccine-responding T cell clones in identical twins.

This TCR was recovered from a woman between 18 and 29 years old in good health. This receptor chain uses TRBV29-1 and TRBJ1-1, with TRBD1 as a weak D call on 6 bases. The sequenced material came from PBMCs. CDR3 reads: CSVEDGTGGQNTEAFF. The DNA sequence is TGCAGCGTTGAAGATGGGACCGGGGGGCAGAACACTGAAGCTTTCTTT.